This TCR beta chain is from a study of T cell changes during pregnancy in multiple sclerosis. The J segment lost 2 bases and the V segment lost 2 bases, leaving 6 bases of the junction unmatched. This CDR3 region has 16 residues. CDR1 is MNHEY, CDR2 SMNVEV, per germline (reference sequence). Profiled with immunoSEQ multiplex PCR; TCRdb holds only in-frame clones, not every one. The sample shows fewer than 50,000 clones, roughly nine tenths of them seen only once. V gene TRBV27 combines with J gene TRBJ1-2; 9 nucleotides align to TRBD1. Sequences were derived from CD4+ T cells from peripheral blood mononuclear cells, sampled in the first trimester of pregnancy. The receptor was derived from a female donor with multiple sclerosis, enrolled in a pregnancy study. The CDR3 loop is CASSLRGTGWNYGYTF. The CDR3 bases are TGTGCCAGCAGTTTAAGAGGGACAGGGTGGAACTATGGCTACACCTTC.